This passage covers 8 T cell receptor beta chains from one sample sequenced in a study of T cell responses to AZD1222 COVID-19 vaccine. Produced via immunoSEQ multiplex PCR; TCRdb's table is partial and in-frame only. The table for this sample gives about 140,000 clones. The material sequenced was peripheral blood. These receptors were taken from an adult in good health.

The rearrangement links TRBV19 to TRBJ1-2, with TRBD1 identical over 7 bases. The germline CDR1 and CDR2 sequences are LNHDA and SQIVND (reference sequence). The length of the CDR3 is 13 residues. V shed 4 bases and J 4 bases; nucleotides not matched to a gene: 3. The CDR3 is CASSTGQIYGYTF. The CDR3 bases are TGTGCCAGTAGTACGGGACAGATCTATGGCTACACCTTC.

The rearrangement joins TRBV30 to TRBJ2-5, with D perhaps matching TRBD1 (5 bases). The CDR3 sequence is 13 residues long. Germline-derived CDR1 and CDR2 are GTSNPN and SVGIG (reference sequence). The V end lost 0 bases, the J end lost 3 bases, and 8 bases lay between the germline ends. CDR3 sequence (DNA): TGTGCCTGGAGTGTGGGGCAGGAAGAGACCCAGTACTTC. Amino acids: CAWSVGQEETQYF.

This rearrangement joins TRBV28 to TRBJ2-3, with 8 bases lining up with TRBD1. V was pared by 7 bases and J by 2 bases, with 11 bases of the junction left unmatched. The CDR3 has 16 residues. CDR1 and CDR2 (germline): MDHEN, SYDVKM. The CDR3 is CASTPAGGGFTDTQYF. The CDR3 region has the DNA TGTGCCAGCACCCCCGCAGGGGGCGGGTTCACAGATACGCAGTATTTT.

The chain employs TRBV30 and TRBJ1-2, with 8 bases lining up with TRBD1. This CDR3 comprises 10 residues. Looked up from germline, CDR1 is GTSNPN and CDR2 is SVGIG (reference sequence). Trimming took 5 bases from V and 8 from J; bases not matched to a gene: 1. CDR3 nucleotides: TGTGCCTGGGACAGGGGCGGCTACACCTTC. Protein: CAWDRGGYTF.

J is TRBJ1-1 and V is TRBV3-1 (or the pseudogene TRBV3-2); TRBD1 might be the D (5 bases). Germline CDR1 LGHDT, CDR2 YNNKEL (reference sequence). Between the trimmed V and J ends, which lost 0 bases and 4 bases, there was a span of 12 bases. The CDR3 covers 15 residues. The CDR3: CASSQERGGGTEAFF. The CDR3 region has the DNA TGTGCCAGCAGCCAAGAACGGGGCGGCGGCACTGAAGCTTTCTTT.

The rearrangement joins TRBV2 to TRBJ2-3; 9 positions agree with TRBD2. V shed 3 bases and J 4 bases; nucleotides not matched to a gene: 11. Per the germline V gene, CDR1 is SNHLY and CDR2 is FYNNEI. The CDR3 covers 17 residues. CDR3 residues: CASSEGGRGGLADTQYF. The DNA for the CDR3 is TGTGCCAGCAGTGAGGGCGGGCGGGGGGGGCTCGCAGATACGCAGTATTTT.

This chain uses TRBV11-3 with TRBJ2-5; 15 bases fit TRBD2. The junction had 7 bases not matched to a gene; V was cut back by 1 base and J by 4 bases. Germline loops: CDR1 SGHNT, CDR2 YENEEA. The CDR3 contains 18 residues. In nucleotides, the CDR3 is TGTGCCAGCAGCTTAGGGTGGACTAGCGGGGGGGCCACAGAGACCCAGTACTTC. Translated, it gives CASSLGWTSGGATETQYF.

This chain joins TRBV28 and TRBJ1-5; D uncertain. Trimming took 5 bases from V and 4 from J, leaving 12 bases between them. From germline, CDR1 is MDHEN and CDR2 SYDVKM. The length of the CDR3 is 14 residues. CDR3: CASSLSVGNQPQHF. DNA of the CDR3: TGTGCCAGCAGTCTATCGGTAGGAAATCAGCCCCAGCATTTT.